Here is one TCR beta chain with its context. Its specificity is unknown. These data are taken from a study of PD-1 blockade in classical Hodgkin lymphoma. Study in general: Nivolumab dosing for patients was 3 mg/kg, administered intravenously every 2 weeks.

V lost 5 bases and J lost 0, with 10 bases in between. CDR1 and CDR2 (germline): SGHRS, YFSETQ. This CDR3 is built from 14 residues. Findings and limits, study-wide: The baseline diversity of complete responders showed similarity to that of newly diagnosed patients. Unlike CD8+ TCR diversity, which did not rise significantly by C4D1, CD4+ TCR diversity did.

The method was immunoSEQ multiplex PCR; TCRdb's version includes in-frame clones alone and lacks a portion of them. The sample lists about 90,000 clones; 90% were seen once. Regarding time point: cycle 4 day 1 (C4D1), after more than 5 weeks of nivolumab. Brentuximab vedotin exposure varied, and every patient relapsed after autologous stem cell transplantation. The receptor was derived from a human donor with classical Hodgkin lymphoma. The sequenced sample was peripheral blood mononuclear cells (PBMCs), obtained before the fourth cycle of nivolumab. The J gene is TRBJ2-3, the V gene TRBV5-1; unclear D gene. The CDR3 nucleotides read TGCGCCAGCAGGGACCTAACTAGCACAGATACGCAGTATTTT. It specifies CASRDLTSTDTQYF.